The clone carrying this TCR beta chain occurred once. The target antigen is unknown. The entry originates in a study of shared clonotypes between healthy human individuals. The deep-level immunoSEQ assay was used. Data came from immunoSEQ multiplex PCR; TCRdb stores just in-frame clones and leaves some out. This table holds about 580,000 clones, about 98% found once. Regarding the study as a whole: Several donors shared about 4.8% of their naive CD4 clonotypes. At large depth, rarefaction still showed sorted-subset sequencing to be incomplete.

CD8 cells classed as naive were CD45RO-negative and positively selected for CCR7, excluding terminally differentiated effector memory CD45RA+ cells. The CDR3 extends over 15 amino acids. CDR1 is SGHDT, CDR2 YYEEEE, per germline. V lost 0 bases and J lost 0, with 8 bases in between. The sample was naive CD8+ T cells sorted from blood. This chain uses TRBV5-6 with TRBJ2-3, with D perhaps assigned TRBD1 or TRBD2 (5 bases each). The source of this sequence is a man aged 25-45 years in good health. The CDR3 DNA reads as TGTGCCAGCAGCTTGGCGGGGCAGAGCACAGATACGCAGTATTTT. Residues: CASSLAGQSTDTQYF.